This is a list of T cell receptor beta chains from one sample in a study of memory CD4+ T cells and cytomegalovirus serostatus. The method was immunoSEQ multiplex PCR; TCRdb's version includes in-frame clones alone and lacks a portion of them. The sample consists of about 48,000 clones, over 75% of them appearing once. The source material was memory CD4+ T cells from blood. The source is an adult in good health and CMV-seronegative. CDR3s include the opening cysteine and the closing phenylalanine or tryptophan. A D gene is named only where the DNA matches it firmly. Some rows mark clone size as missing; the rest say once, few, many or name a class of expanded clone.

d_call j_call clone_size v_call cdr3_nt cdr3_aa
NA TRBJ2-7 few TRBV6-5 TGTGCCAGCAGGGAGGGGCGGGGAGCCTACGAGCAGTACTTC CASREGRGAYEQYF
NA TRBJ2-5 NA TRBV4-2 TGTGCCAGCAGCCAAGCCGGGAGAGGAGAAGAGACCCAGTACTTC CASSQAGRGEETQYF
TRBD1 TRBJ1-2 NA TRBV28 TGTGCCAGCAGGAGGACAGGGTTCGGCTACACCTTC CASRRTGFGYTF
NA TRBJ2-7 NA TRBV10-2 TGCGCCAGCAGTGCGCCAGGCCTCTACGAGCAGTACTTC CASSAPGLYEQYF
NA TRBJ1-4 NA TRBV29-1 TGCAGCGCCGGGACGGCCCCTAATGAAAAACTGTTTTTT CSAGTAPNEKLFF
TRBD1 TRBJ1-5 NA TRBV18 TGTGCCAGCTCACTGGGACAGGGGGACCCCCAGCATTTT CASSLGQGDPQHF
TRBD2 TRBJ2-1 NA TRBV15 TGTGCCACCAGCAGAGGACGTCTAGCGGGGGGAAACAATGAGCAGTTCTTC CATSRGRLAGGNNEQFF
TRBD1 TRBJ2-1 few TRBV10-1 TGCGCCAGCAGCAACCGGGACAGGGGAGATAATGAGCAGTTCTTC CASSNRDRGDNEQFF
TRBD2 TRBJ2-2 NA TRBV5-1 TGCGCCAGCAGCCCGACTAGCGTATACACCGGGGAGCTGTTTTTT CASSPTSVYTGELFF
NA TRBJ1-1 once TRBV28 TGTGCCAGCAGGGGGACACTCCTTAACACTGAAGCTTTCTTT CASRGTLLNTEAFF
TRBD1 TRBJ1-1 NA TRBV18 TGTGCCAGCTCACCGGACAGGGTAACTGAAGCTTTCTTT CASSPDRVTEAFF
NA TRBJ2-3 once TRBV25-1 TGTGCCAGCAGTGAAAGGGACTGGCGGACTAACACAGATACGCAGTATTTT CASSERDWRTNTDTQYF
NA TRBJ2-1 NA TRBV5-1 TGCGCCAGCAGCTTGGTTAGTGGGCTGCTGGGGAATGAGCAGTTCTTC CASSLVSGLLGNEQFF
NA TRBJ2-7 NA TRBV28 TGTGCCAGCAGTGGCCTCGGGACCGTGCAGTACTTC CASSGLGTVQYF
TRBD2 TRBJ2-5 once TRBV18 TGTGCCAGCTCACCCTCCCCTAGCGGGGCCCCGTACCAAGAGACCCAGTACTTC CASSPSPSGAPYQETQYF
NA TRBJ2-1 NA TRBV5-1 TGCGCCAGCAGCCTAGATACCACAGGGTACAATGAGCAGTTCTTC CASSLDTTGYNEQFF
TRBD1 TRBJ2-7 NA TRBV27 TGTGCCAGCAGTTTAATGGGACAGGGGGCCTACGAGCAGTACTTC CASSLMGQGAYEQYF
TRBD2 TRBJ2-1 NA TRBV19 TGTGCCAGTAGTCCCCCGGGACTAGACGCTGATGAGCAGTTCTTC CASSPPGLDADEQFF
TRBD2 TRBJ2-7 NA TRBV2 TGTGCCAGCAGTGGTATCGGGAGGGGAGAGCAGTACTTC CASSGIGRGEQYF
NA TRBJ1-5 once TRBV10-3 TGTGCCATCAGTGAGGCCGACGGCGATCCCCAGCATTTT CAISEADGDPQHF
NA TRBJ2-5 once TRBV2 TGTGCCAGCGAAGGGCGGAAAGCAGGGGCCGGGCCCCAGTACTTC CASEGRKAGAGPQYF
TRBD1 TRBJ2-7 NA TRBV2 TGTGCCAGCAGTGAGCAGGGGGAGTCCTACGAGCAGTACTTC CASSEQGESYEQYF
NA TRBJ1-5 NA TRBV27 TGTGCCAGCAGTTCCTTGCCAACCGGGGAAAATCAGCCCCAGCATTTT CASSSLPTGENQPQHF
TRBD1 TRBJ1-2 NA TRBV27 TGTGCCAGCACCACAGGGACAGGCACTGGCTACACCTTC CASTTGTGTGYTF
NA TRBJ2-7 NA TRBV2 TGTGCCTCCGAGCGGGCCTCCTACGAGCAGTACTTC CASERASYEQYF